The TCR beta chain described here comes from a study of blood T cells in healthy people across ages. Regarding this clonotype: No antigen is known for it.

Study observations and caveats: Without sorted subsets, naive and antigen-experienced compartments could not be conclusively compared. Not knowing donor CMV status may have confounded expanded clonotype changes.

Together with a sample-barcoded 5' primer, a J-beta primer mix was included in a second PCR lasting about 7 to 11 cycles. TCRdb processed the 5' RACE reads anew with MiXCR; each CDR3 protein has one entry. Of 850,000 to 1,000,000 distinct CDR3 sequences in the sample, about 51% were seen once. The V gene lost 0 bases and the J gene lost 10 bases, with 13 bases spanning the gap. Germline lookup yields CDR1 SQVTM and CDR2 ANQGSEA. This CDR3 contains 13 residues. The chain employs TRBV29-1 and TRBJ2-1, with D possibly TRBD1 on 5 matching bases. The source material was blood. The receptor was isolated from a woman aged 55-69 years in good health. CDR3 sequence (DNA): TGCAGCGTTGAAGAACAGGCAATGGGGGAGCAGTTCTTC. It yields the protein CSVEEQAMGEQFF.